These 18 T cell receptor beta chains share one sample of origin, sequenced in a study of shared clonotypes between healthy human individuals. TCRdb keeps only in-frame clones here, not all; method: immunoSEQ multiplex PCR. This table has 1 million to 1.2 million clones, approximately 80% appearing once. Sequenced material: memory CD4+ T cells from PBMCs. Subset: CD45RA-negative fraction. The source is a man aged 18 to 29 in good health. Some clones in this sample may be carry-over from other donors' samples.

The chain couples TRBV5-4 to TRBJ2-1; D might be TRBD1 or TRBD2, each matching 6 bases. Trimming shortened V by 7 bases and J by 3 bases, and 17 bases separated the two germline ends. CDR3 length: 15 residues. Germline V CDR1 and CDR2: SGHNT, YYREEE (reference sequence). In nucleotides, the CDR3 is TGTGCCAGCCACCCTAGGGGGGATTTCTACAATGAGCAGTTCTTC. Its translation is CASHPRGDFYNEQFF.

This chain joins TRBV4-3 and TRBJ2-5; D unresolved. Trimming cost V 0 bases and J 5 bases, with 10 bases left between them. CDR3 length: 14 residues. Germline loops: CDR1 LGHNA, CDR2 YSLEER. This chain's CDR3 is CASSQEWGLETQYF. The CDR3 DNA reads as TGCGCCAGCAGCCAAGAATGGGGTTTGGAGACCCAGTACTTC.

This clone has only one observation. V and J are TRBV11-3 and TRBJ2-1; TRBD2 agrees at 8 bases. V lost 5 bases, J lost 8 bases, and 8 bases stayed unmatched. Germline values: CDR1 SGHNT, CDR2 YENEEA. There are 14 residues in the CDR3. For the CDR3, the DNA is TGTGCCAGCAGCCGGGGACTAGTCAGTGATGAGCAGTTCTTC. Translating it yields CASSRGLVSDEQFF.

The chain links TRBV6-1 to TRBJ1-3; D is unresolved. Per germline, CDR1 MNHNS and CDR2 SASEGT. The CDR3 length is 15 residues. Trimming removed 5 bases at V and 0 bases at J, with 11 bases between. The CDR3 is CASSKRTDSGNTIYF. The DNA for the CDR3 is TGTGCCAGCAGTAAACGGACCGACTCTGGAAACACCATATATTTT.

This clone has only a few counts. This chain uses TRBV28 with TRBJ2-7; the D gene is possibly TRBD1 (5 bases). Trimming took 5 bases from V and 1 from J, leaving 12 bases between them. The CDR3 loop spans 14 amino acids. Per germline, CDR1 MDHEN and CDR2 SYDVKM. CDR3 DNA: TGTGCCAGCAGTCCCCAGGCAGGGTCCTACGAGCAGTACTTC. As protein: CASSPQAGSYEQYF.

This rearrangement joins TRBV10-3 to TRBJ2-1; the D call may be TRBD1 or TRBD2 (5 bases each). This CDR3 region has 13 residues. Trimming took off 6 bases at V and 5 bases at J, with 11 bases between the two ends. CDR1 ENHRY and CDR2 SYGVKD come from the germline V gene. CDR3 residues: CAIRGVSHNEQFF. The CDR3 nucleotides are TGTGCCATCAGGGGGGTGTCCCACAATGAGCAGTTCTTC.

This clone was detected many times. The chain's CDR3 is CASRPGGNEQFF. In DNA form, the CDR3 reads TGTGCCAGCAGGCCCGGGGGCAATGAGCAGTTCTTC. This chain connects TRBV6-6 to TRBJ2-1; weak D call: TRBD2 (6 bases). V dropped 6 bases and J dropped 6 bases, with 9 bases sitting between them. Germline lookup yields CDR1 MNHNY and CDR2 SVGAGI (reference sequence). CDR3 size: 12 residues.

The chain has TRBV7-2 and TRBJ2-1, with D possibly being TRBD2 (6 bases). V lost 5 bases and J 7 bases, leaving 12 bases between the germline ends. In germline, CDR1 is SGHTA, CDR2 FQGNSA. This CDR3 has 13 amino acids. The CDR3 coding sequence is TGTGCCAGCAGCCCTGGGGCGGGGAATGAGCAGTTCTTC. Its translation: CASSPGAGNEQFF.

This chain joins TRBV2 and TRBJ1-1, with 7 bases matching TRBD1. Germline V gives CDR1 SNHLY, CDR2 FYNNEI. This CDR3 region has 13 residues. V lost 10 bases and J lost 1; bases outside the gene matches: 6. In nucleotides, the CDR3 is TGTGCCATCGGGACAGACAGGAACACTGAAGCTTTCTTT. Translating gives CAIGTDRNTEAFF.

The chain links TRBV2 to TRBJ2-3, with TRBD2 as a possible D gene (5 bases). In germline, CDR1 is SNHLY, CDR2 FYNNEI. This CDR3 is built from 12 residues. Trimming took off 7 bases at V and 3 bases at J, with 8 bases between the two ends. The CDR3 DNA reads TGTGCCAGCACCGGGGTTACAGATACGCAGTATTTT. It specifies CASTGVTDTQYF.

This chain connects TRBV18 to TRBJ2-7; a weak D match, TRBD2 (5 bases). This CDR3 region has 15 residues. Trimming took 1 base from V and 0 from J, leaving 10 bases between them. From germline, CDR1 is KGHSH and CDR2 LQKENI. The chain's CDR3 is CASSPQDGLSYEQYF. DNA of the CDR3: TGTGCCAGCTCACCACAGGACGGACTCTCCTACGAGCAGTACTTC. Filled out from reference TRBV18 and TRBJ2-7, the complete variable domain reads NAGVMQNPRHLVRRRGQEARLRCSPMKGHSHVYWYRQLPEEGLKFMVYLQKENIIDESGMPKERFSAEFPKEGPSILRIQQVVRGDSAAYFCASSPQDGLSYEQYFGPGTRLTVT.

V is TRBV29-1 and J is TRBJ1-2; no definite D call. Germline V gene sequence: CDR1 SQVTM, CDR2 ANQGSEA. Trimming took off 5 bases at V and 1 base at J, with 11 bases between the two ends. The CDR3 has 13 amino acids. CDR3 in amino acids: CSVRPRLNYGYTF. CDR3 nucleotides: TGCAGCGTTCGTCCGCGGCTTAACTATGGCTACACCTTC.

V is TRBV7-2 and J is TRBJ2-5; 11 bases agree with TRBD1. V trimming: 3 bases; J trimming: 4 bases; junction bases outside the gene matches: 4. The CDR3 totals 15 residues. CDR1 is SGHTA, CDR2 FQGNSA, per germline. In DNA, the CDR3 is TGTGCCAGCAGCTTCCAAGGACAGGGGGCAGAGACCCAGTACTTC. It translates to CASSFQGQGAETQYF.

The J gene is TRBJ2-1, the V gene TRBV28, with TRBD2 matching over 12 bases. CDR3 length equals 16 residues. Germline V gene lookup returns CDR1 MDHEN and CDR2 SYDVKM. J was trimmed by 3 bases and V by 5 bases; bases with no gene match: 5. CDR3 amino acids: CASSPLAGGVYNEQFF. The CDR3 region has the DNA TGTGCCAGCAGTCCGCTAGCGGGAGGGGTCTACAATGAGCAGTTCTTC.

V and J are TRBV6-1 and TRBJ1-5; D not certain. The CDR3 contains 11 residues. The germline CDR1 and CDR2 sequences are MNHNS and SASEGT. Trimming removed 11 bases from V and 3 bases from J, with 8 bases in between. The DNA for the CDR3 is TGTGCCGGCCGACACAATCAGCCCCAGCATTTT. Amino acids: CAGRHNQPQHF.

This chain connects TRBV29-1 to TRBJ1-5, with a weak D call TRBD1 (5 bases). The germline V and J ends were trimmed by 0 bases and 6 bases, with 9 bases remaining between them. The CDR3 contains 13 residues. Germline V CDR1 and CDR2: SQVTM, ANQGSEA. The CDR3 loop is CSVEDQGGQPQHF. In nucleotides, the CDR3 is TGCAGCGTTGAAGATCAGGGCGGTCAGCCCCAGCATTTT.

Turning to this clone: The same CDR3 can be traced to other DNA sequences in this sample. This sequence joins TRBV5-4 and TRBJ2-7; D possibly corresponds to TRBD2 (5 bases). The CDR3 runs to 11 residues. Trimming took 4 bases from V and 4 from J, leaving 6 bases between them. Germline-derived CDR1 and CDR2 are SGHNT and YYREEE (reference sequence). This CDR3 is CASSRGYEQYF. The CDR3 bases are TGTGCCAGCAGCCGAGGGTACGAGCAGTACTTC.

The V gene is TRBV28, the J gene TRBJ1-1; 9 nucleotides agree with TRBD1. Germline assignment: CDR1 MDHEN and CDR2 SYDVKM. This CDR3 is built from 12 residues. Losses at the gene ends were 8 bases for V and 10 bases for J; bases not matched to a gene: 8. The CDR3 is CASANPGQGAFF. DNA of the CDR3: TGTGCCAGCGCAAACCCGGGACAGGGAGCTTTCTTT.